This TCR beta chain was profiled in a study of cytomegalovirus exposure and HLA in healthy donors. The CDR3 totals 15 residues. The V gene's germline CDR1 is SNHLY and CDR2 FYNNEI. The junction had 8 bases not matched to a gene; V was cut back by 5 bases and J by 8 bases. Both 60 Vbeta primers and 13 Jbeta primers went into the PCR. Here immunoSEQ multiplex PCR was the method, and the copy in TCRdb shows in-frame clones only, minus some. The sample records 150,000 to 200,000 clones, about four fifths being singletons. The receptor's source is a boy aged 10-17 years in good health and CMV-seronegative. This sequence joins TRBV2 and TRBJ2-1, with TRBD2 matching over 11 bases. The sequencing sample was made of PBMCs. DNA for the CDR3: TGTGCCAGCAGTCCGACTAGCGGGGCTTACCATGAGCAGTTCTTC. Translating it yields CASSPTSGAYHEQFF.